This TCR beta chain derives from a study of cytomegalovirus exposure and HLA in healthy donors. Concerning this clone itself: Its target is not known.

A multiplex PCR was run with 60 Vbeta primers and 13 Jbeta primers. Measured with immunoSEQ multiplex PCR; TCRdb has only the in-frame clones, and not every one. This sample yields under 200,000 clones, of which about 80% are seen a single time; 1% belongs to the top ten. General study findings and limits: CMV serostatus was the only recorded immune exposure for donors. A later analysis found most CMV-associated TCR beta chains apparently HLA-restricted.

The length of the CDR3 is 16 residues. Looked up from germline, CDR1 is LNHNV and CDR2 is YYDKDF (reference sequence). The V end lost 2 bases, the J end lost 0 bases, and 11 bases lay between the germline ends. The chain combines TRBV15 with TRBJ2-1, with D perhaps matching TRBD2 (6 bases). This receptor was identified in a woman in her forties or fifties in good health and CMV-seropositive. The sequenced sample consisted of PBMCs. The CDR3: CATSRTGTGSYNEQFF. Written as DNA, the CDR3 is TGTGCCACCAGCAGAACCGGGACTGGCTCCTACAATGAGCAGTTCTTC.